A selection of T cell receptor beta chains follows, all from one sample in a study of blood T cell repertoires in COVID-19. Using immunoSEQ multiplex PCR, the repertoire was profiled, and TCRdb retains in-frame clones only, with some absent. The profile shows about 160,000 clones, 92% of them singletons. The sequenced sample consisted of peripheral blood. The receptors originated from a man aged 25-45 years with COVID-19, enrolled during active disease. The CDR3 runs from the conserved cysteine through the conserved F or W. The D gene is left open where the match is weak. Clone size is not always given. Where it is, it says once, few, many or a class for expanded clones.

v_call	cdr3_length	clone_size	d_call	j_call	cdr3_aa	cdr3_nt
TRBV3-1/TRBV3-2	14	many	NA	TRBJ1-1	CASSQGWGDTEAFF	TGTGCCAGCAGCCAAGGATGGGGGGACACTGAAGCTTTCTTT
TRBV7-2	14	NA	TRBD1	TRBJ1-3	CASSLQGGKNTIYF	TGTGCCAGCAGCCTACAGGGGGGTAAAAACACCATATATTTT
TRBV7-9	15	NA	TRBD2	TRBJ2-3	CASSLGAGGTDTQYF	TGTGCCAGCAGCTTGGGAGCGGGGGGAACAGATACGCAGTATTTT
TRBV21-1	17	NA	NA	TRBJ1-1	CAIPRKGPGQGNTEAFF	TGTGCCATCCCAAGAAAAGGTCCGGGACAGGGCAACACTGAAGCTTTCTTT
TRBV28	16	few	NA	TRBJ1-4	CASRSQEARVNEKLFF	TGTGCCAGCAGGAGCCAGGAGGCACGCGTTAATGAAAAACTGTTTTTT
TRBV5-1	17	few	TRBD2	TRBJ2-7	CASSGGDLAGANYEQYF	TGCGCCAGCAGCGGGGGAGATCTAGCGGGGGCAAACTACGAGCAGTACTTC
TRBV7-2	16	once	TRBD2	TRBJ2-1	CASSLYPRLAGGEQFF	TGTGCCAGCAGCTTATACCCCCGACTAGCGGGAGGGGAGCAGTTCTTC
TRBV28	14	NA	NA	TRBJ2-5	CASSLGYRQETQYF	TGTGCCAGCAGTTTAGGGTACAGACAAGAGACCCAGTACTTC
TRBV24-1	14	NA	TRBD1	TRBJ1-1	CATSDNRGPSEAFF	TGTGCCACCAGTGATAACAGGGGGCCTAGTGAAGCTTTCTTT
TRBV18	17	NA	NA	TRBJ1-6	CASSPGSTGSYNSPLHF	TGTGCCAGCTCACCAGGTTCTACAGGGTCCTATAATTCACCCCTCCACTTT
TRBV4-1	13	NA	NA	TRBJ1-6	CASSSPGVSPLHF	TGCGCCAGCAGCTCCCCCGGTGTTTCACCCCTCCACTTT
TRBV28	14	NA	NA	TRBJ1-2	CASSLRLPNYGYTF	TGTGCCAGCAGTTTAAGACTGCCTAACTATGGCTACACCTTC
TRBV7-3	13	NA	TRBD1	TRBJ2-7	CASSSDRGEEQYF	TGTGCCAGCAGCTCCGACAGGGGTGAAGAGCAGTACTTC
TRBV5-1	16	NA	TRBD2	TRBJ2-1	CASTALLAGGHNEQFF	TGCGCCAGCACCGCTTTGTTAGCGGGAGGACACAATGAGCAGTTCTTC
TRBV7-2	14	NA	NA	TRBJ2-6	CASSQVVGANVLTF	TGTGCCAGCAGCCAGGTCGTTGGGGCCAACGTCCTGACTTTC
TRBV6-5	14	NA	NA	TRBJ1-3	CASTFDSSGNTIYF	TGTGCCAGCACCTTTGACAGCTCTGGAAACACCATATATTTT
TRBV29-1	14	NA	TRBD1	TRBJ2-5	CSVAGTGGRETQYF	TGCAGCGTTGCCGGGACAGGGGGCAGGGAGACCCAGTACTTC
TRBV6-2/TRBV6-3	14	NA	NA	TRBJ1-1	CASSSATGDTEAFF	TGTGCCAGCAGTTCCGCGACAGGAGACACTGAAGCTTTCTTT
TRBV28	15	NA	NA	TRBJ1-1	CASSYSRIPSTEAFF	TGTGCCAGCAGTTACTCACGAATTCCTAGCACTGAAGCTTTCTTT
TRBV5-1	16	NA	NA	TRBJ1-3	CASSPQTGGAGNTIYF	TGCGCCAGCAGCCCCCAAACCGGGGGAGCTGGAAACACCATATATTTT
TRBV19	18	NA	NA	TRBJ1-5	CARKGLAEQALIHQPQHF	TGTGCCAGAAAGGGTCTGGCTGAACAGGCGCTGATTCATCAGCCCCAGCATTTT
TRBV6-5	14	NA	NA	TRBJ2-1	CASSFFRVSNEQFF	TGTGCCAGCAGTTTCTTCAGGGTTAGCAATGAGCAGTTCTTC
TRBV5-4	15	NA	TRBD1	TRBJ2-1	CASSLGGGLYNEQFF	TGTGCCAGCAGCTTGGGAGGGGGCCTATACAATGAGCAGTTCTTC
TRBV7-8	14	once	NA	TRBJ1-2	CASSLGWTDYGYTF	TGTGCCAGCAGCTTGGGGTGGACAGACTATGGCTACACCTTC
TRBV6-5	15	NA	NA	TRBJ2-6	CASGLMDVGANVLTF	TGTGCCAGCGGACTTATGGACGTAGGGGCCAACGTCCTGACTTTC
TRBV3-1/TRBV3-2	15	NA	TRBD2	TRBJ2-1	CASSQDTLAGNEQFF	TGTGCCAGCAGCCAAGATACACTAGCGGGGAATGAGCAGTTCTTC
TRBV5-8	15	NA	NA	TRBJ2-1	CASSLLFGQTNEQFF	TGTGCCAGCAGCTTGTTGTTTGGACAGACTAATGAGCAGTTCTTC
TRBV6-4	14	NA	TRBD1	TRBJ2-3	CASSLQGGADTQYF	TGTGCCAGCAGTCTACAGGGGGGAGCAGATACGCAGTATTTT
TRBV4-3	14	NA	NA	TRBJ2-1	CASSDQSRSNEQFF	TGCGCCAGCAGCGACCAGAGCAGGTCGAATGAGCAGTTCTTC
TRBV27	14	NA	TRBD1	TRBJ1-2	CASSLRDRGYGYTF	TGTGCCAGCAGTTTAAGGGACAGGGGCTATGGCTACACCTTC
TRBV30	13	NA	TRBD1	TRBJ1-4	CACMTGSAEKLFF	TGTGCCTGCATGACAGGGTCAGCCGAAAAACTGTTTTTT
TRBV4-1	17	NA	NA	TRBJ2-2	CASSFHRTKGFTGELFF	TGCGCCAGCAGCTTCCACCGGACTAAGGGATTCACCGGGGAGCTGTTTTTT
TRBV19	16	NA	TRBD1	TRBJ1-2	CASSIQGAPANYGYTF	TGTGCCAGTAGTATACAGGGGGCGCCCGCTAACTATGGCTACACCTTC
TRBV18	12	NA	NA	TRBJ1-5	CASSQYNQPQHF	TGTGCCAGCTCCCAGTACAATCAGCCCCAGCATTTT
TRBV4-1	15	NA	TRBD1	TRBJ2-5	CASSVRQGARETQYF	TGCGCCAGCAGCGTACGACAGGGGGCGCGGGAGACCCAGTACTTC
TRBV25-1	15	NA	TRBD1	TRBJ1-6	CASSDDREINSPLHF	TGTGCCAGCAGTGACGACAGGGAGATTAATTCACCCCTCCACTTT
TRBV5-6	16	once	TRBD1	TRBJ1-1	CASSPEKGQTITEAFF	TGTGCCAGCAGCCCCGAGAAGGGACAGACGATCACTGAAGCTTTCTTT
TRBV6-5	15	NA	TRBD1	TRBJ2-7	CASSYSRQGDYEQYF	TGTGCCAGCAGTTACTCGAGGCAGGGGGACTACGAGCAGTACTTC
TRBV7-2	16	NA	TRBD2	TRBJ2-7	CASSLSQSGGGYEQYF	TGTGCCAGCAGCTTATCTCAAAGCGGGGGGGGCTACGAGCAGTACTTC
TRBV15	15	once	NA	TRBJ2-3	CATSTPQLSADTQYF	TGTGCCACCAGCACACCTCAACTATCAGCAGATACGCAGTATTTT
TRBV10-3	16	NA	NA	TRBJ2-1	CAISPRYGTSNNEQFF	TGTGCCATCAGTCCTCGATACGGGACATCTAACAATGAGCAGTTCTTC
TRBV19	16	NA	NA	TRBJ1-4	CASSISGGTTNEKLFF	TGTGCCAGTAGTATAAGTGGAGGAACAACTAATGAAAAACTGTTTTTT
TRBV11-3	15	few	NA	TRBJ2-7	CASSSPSTGFYEQYF	TGTGCCAGCAGCTCCCCCTCGACGGGTTTCTACGAGCAGTACTTC
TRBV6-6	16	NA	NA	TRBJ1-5	CASSYSSGSAGQPQHF	TGTGCCAGCAGTTACTCGTCAGGCTCTGCGGGTCAGCCCCAGCATTTT
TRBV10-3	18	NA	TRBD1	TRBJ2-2	CAISEFRNPGQITGELFF	TGTGCCATCAGTGAATTCCGGAATCCGGGACAGATAACCGGGGAGCTGTTTTTT
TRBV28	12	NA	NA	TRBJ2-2	CASSFEAGELFF	TGTGCCAGCAGTTTCGAGGCCGGGGAGCTGTTTTTT
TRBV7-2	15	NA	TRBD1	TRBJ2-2	CASSRGTGYTGELFF	TGTGCCAGCAGTCGCGGGACAGGTTACACCGGGGAGCTGTTTTTT
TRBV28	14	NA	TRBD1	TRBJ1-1	CASSETGTDTEAFF	TGTGCCAGCAGTGAGACAGGGACGGACACTGAAGCTTTCTTT
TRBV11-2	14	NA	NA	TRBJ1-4	CASNYGGAGEKLFF	TGTGCCAGCAACTATGGGGGGGCTGGGGAAAAACTGTTTTTT
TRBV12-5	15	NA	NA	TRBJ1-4	CASGLVPGKNEKLFF	TGTGCTAGTGGTTTGGTACCGGGGAAGAATGAAAAACTGTTTTTT
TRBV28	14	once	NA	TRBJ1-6	CASSQNPGNSPLHF	TGTGCCAGCAGCCAAAATCCGGGTAATTCACCCCTCCACTTT
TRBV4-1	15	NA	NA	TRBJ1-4	CASSHEGRFNEKLFF	TGCGCCAGCAGCCACGAGGGAAGGTTTAATGAAAAACTGTTTTTT
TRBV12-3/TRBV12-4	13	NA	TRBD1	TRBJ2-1	CASSMRQGVEQFF	TGTGCCAGCAGTATGAGACAGGGCGTGGAGCAGTTCTTC
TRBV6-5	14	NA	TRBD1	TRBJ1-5	CASSLQGAHQPQHF	TGTGCCAGCAGTTTACAGGGGGCACATCAGCCCCAGCATTTT
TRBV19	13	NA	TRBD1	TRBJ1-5	CASSPGGWQPQHF	TGTGCCAGTAGTCCAGGGGGCTGGCAGCCCCAGCATTTT